This is a list of T cell receptor beta chains from one sample in a study of T cell responses to AZD1222 COVID-19 vaccine. The data were produced by immunoSEQ multiplex PCR, yet TCRdb's version contains in-frame clones alone and is incomplete. In the table there are about 110,000 clones, 70% to 90% of which are singletons. This material consisted of peripheral blood, taken 28 days after the second AZD1222 dose. The receptor set was obtained from an adult who received the AZD1222 COVID-19 vaccine. Each CDR3 is given with its conserved first and last residue. Each record gives: D gene, J gene, V gene, CDR3 DNA, CDR3 protein. A D gene is named only where the DNA matches it firmly.

d_call: TRBD2; j_call: TRBJ2-7; v_call: TRBV2; cdr3_nt: TGTGCCAGCAGTGAAAAAGCGGGAGTTGCCGAGCAGTACTTC; cdr3_aa: CASSEKAGVAEQYF
d_call: NA; j_call: TRBJ1-1; v_call: TRBV7-9; cdr3_nt: TGTGCCAGCACGCTCTCTGAGGGGAACACTGAAGCTTTCTTT; cdr3_aa: CASTLSEGNTEAFF
d_call: NA; j_call: TRBJ2-7; v_call: TRBV29-1; cdr3_nt: TGCAGCGTTGAATTGGGGGGACAGCGCTCCTACGAGCAGTACTTC; cdr3_aa: CSVELGGQRSYEQYF
d_call: NA; j_call: TRBJ2-7; v_call: TRBV24-1; cdr3_nt: TGTGCCACCTCAGTAGGGGACCCACGATTCTACGAGCAGTACTTC; cdr3_aa: CATSVGDPRFYEQYF
d_call: NA; j_call: TRBJ2-2; v_call: TRBV27; cdr3_nt: TGTGCCAGCAGTTTCGACAGGCCTGTGACCCTTCCCGGGGAGCTGTTTTTT; cdr3_aa: CASSFDRPVTLPGELFF
d_call: NA; j_call: TRBJ2-7; v_call: TRBV5-1; cdr3_nt: TGCGCCAGCAGCCCTTTCTCGGGTCTTGGCTACGAGCAGTACTTC; cdr3_aa: CASSPFSGLGYEQYF
d_call: TRBD2; j_call: TRBJ2-1; v_call: TRBV15; cdr3_nt: TGTGCCACCAGCAGAGCCCGAGGAGCAAGCGGGAACTCCTACAATGAGCAGTTCTTC; cdr3_aa: CATSRARGASGNSYNEQFF
d_call: TRBD2; j_call: TRBJ2-5; v_call: TRBV19; cdr3_nt: TGTGCCAGTAGAGGACTAGCGGGAGTTTCAGAGACCCAGTACTTC; cdr3_aa: CASRGLAGVSETQYF
d_call: TRBD1; j_call: TRBJ1-3; v_call: TRBV28; cdr3_nt: TGTGCCAGCAGTTTATATGGGACAGGGGCTGGAAACACCATATATTTT; cdr3_aa: CASSLYGTGAGNTIYF
d_call: NA; j_call: TRBJ2-1; v_call: TRBV15; cdr3_nt: TGTGCCACCAGCAGAGATGTATTATCCCCCAACAATGAGCAGTTCTTC; cdr3_aa: CATSRDVLSPNNEQFF
d_call: NA; j_call: TRBJ2-7; v_call: TRBV19; cdr3_nt: TGTGCCAGTAGTATGGCGCTGGACACATCCTACGAGCAGTACTTC; cdr3_aa: CASSMALDTSYEQYF
d_call: NA; j_call: TRBJ1-2; v_call: TRBV15; cdr3_nt: TGTGCCACCAGCAGAGATAGAGGCAGTTCTAACTATGGCTACACCTTC; cdr3_aa: CATSRDRGSSNYGYTF
d_call: TRBD2; j_call: TRBJ2-5; v_call: TRBV4-1; cdr3_nt: TGCGCCAGCAGTCGTACTAGCGGGAGCGGGGAGACCCAGTACTTC; cdr3_aa: CASSRTSGSGETQYF
d_call: NA; j_call: TRBJ1-2; v_call: TRBV6-5; cdr3_nt: TGTGCCAGCAGTTACACAATTCAGGCTAACTATGGCTACACCTTC; cdr3_aa: CASSYTIQANYGYTF
d_call: NA; j_call: TRBJ1-5; v_call: TRBV20-1; cdr3_nt: TGCAGTGCTAGTTCCGAAATTAGCAATCAGCCCCAGCATTTT; cdr3_aa: CSASSEISNQPQHF
d_call: TRBD2; j_call: TRBJ2-3; v_call: TRBV30; cdr3_nt: TGTGCCTGGAGCTATCGACTAGCGGGATCCACAGATACGCAGTATTTT; cdr3_aa: CAWSYRLAGSTDTQYF